The source of this T cell receptor beta chain is a study of spatial heterogeneity in lung cancer. Study in general: Strongly correlated with TCR transcript counts in tumor regions was a T cell module score, which was a transcriptional module score calculated from matched bulk RNA-seq. Each distinct TCR and UMI combination averaged more than ten appearances in raw reads.

In TCRdb, the 5' RACE reads were re-called with MiXCR into one record per CDR3 protein. The sample has fewer than 9,000 distinct CDR3 sequences, around 6.3% seen once. Study outcomes and limitations: Tumoral mutation counts were tracked by counts of expanded intratumoral alpha and beta TCRs.

Noted time point: sample taken at primary tumor resection. Sequencing was performed on whole RNA extracted from tumor and nontumor lung tissue, or from frozen PBMC, and the material was left unsorted. In its sample, this clonotype ranks as medium-sized. Its specificity is not known. Germline values: CDR1 SGHVS, CDR2 FQNEAQ. V dropped 5 bases and J dropped 3; count of bases not matched to a gene: 9. There are 15 residues in the CDR3. The sequence was collected from a female donor with early-stage non-small cell lung cancer. V gene TRBV7-8 combines with J gene TRBJ2-7; 8 nucleotides agree with TRBD2. The sequencing here drew on lung tumor tissue, taken at surgery. This chain's CDR3 is CASSLLSGRIYEQYF. The DNA of the CDR3 is TGTGCCAGCAGCCTCCTCAGCGGGAGAATCTACGAGCAGTACTTC.